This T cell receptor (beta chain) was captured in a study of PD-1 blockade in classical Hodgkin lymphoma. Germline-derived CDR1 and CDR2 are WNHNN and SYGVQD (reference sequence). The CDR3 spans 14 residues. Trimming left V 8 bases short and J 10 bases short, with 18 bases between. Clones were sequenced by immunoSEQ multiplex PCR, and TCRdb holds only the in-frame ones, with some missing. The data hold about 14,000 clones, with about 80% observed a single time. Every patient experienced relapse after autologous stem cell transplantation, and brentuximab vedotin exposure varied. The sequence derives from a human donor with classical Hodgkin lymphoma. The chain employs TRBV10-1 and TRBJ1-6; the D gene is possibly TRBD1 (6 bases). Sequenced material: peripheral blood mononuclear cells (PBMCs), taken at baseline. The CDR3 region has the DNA TGCGCCAGCGACTCCATAAAGACAGGCTCACCCCTCCACTTT. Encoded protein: CASDSIKTGSPLHF.